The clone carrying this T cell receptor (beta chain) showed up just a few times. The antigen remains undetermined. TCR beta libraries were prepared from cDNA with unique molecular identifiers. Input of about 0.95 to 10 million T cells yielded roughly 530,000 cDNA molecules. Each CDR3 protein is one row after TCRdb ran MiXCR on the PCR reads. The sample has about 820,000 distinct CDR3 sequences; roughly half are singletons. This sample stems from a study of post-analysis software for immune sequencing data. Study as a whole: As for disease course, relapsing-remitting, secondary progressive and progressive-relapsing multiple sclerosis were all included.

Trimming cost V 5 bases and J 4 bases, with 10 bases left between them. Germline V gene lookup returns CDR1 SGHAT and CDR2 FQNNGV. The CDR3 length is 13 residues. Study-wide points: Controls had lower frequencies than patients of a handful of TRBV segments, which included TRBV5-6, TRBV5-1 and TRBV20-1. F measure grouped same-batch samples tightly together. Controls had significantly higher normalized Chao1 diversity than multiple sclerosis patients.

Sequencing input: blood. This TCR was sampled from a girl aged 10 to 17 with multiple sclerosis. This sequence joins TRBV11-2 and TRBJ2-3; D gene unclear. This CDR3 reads CASSLLLPDTQYF. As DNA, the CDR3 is TGTGCCAGCAGCCTGCTCCTCCCAGATACGCAGTATTTT. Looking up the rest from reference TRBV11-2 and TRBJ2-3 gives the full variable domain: EAGVAQSPRYKIIEKRQSVAFWCNPISGHATLYWYQQILGQGPKLLIQFQNNGVVDDSQLPKDRFSAERLKGVDSTLKIQPAKLEDSAVYLCASSLLLPDTQYFGPGTRLTVL.